Each of the 28 T cell receptor beta chains below was sequenced from the same sample in a study of T cell repertoires in cytomegalovirus infection. TCRdb analysed the reads with MiXCR anew, one entry per CDR3 protein. The sample comprises about 300,000 distinct CDR3 sequences, roughly 9.3% of which are singletons, and 2% to 3% rests with the top ten. Source material: PBMCs. The source of these receptors is a human donor in good health (CMV status not recorded). Some clones in this sample may be carry-over from other donors' samples.

This clonotype appeared a few times. CDR3 bases: TGTGCCACCAGCAGAGATCGGACAGGCAATCAGCCCCAGCATTTT. Amino acid sequence: CATSRDRTGNQPQHF. The chain employs TRBV15 and TRBJ1-5; D possibly corresponds to TRBD1 (6 bases). The germline CDR1 and CDR2 sequences are LNHNV and YYDKDF (reference sequence). CDR3 length equals 15 residues. V gave up 0 bases and J gave up 2 bases, with 8 bases separating them.

The chain has TRBV29-1 and TRBJ2-2, with D unclear. Trimming took off 7 bases at V and 7 bases at J, with 16 bases between the two ends. The CDR3 totals 13 residues. Looked up from germline, CDR1 is SQVTM and CDR2 is ANQGSEA. The CDR3 is CSALDTLLGELFF. In DNA form, the CDR3 reads TGCAGCGCCTTAGACACCCTCCTCGGGGAGCTGTTTTTT.

This clonotype showed up just a few times. The J gene is TRBJ2-5, the V gene TRBV20-1; D tentatively fits TRBD1 or TRBD2 (5 bases each). V was cut by 5 bases and J by 2 bases, with 9 bases left in between. Germline V gives CDR1 DFQATT, CDR2 SNEGSKA (reference sequence). The CDR3 runs to 12 residues. CDR3 nucleotide sequence: TGCAGTGCTCCCGGGACGCAAGAGACCCAGTACTTC. Translation gives CSAPGTQETQYF.

This clonotype was recorded many times. This chain uses TRBV20-1 with TRBJ2-1, with D unresolved. V dropped 6 bases and J dropped 6 bases, with 9 bases sitting between them. The CDR3 runs to 11 residues. Per the germline V gene, CDR1 is DFQATT and CDR2 is SNEGSKA (reference sequence). The CDR3 is CSAPDSNEQFF. The DNA for the CDR3 is TGCAGTGCCCCAGACTCCAATGAGCAGTTCTTC.

V gene TRBV2 combines with J gene TRBJ2-1, with D hard to call. Trimming removed 1 base from V and 11 bases from J, with 9 bases in between. Looked up from germline, CDR1 is SNHLY and CDR2 is FYNNEI. The CDR3 contains 12 residues. The CDR3 reads CASSEVRIKQFF. CDR3 coding DNA: TGTGCCAGCAGTGAAGTCAGAATAAAGCAGTTCTTC.

This clonotype was found a few times. V gene TRBV5-1 combines with J gene TRBJ2-5; tentative D call: TRBD2 (5 bases). In germline, CDR1 is SGHRS, CDR2 YFSETQ. V lost 1 base and J lost 2, with 12 bases in between. The CDR3 is made up of 15 amino acids. The CDR3 DNA reads as TGCGCCAGCAGCTTGAGCGGAGCCGAACAAGAGACCCAGTACTTC. Translation: CASSLSGAEQETQYF.

This clonotype was seen ten or more times. This chain joins TRBV3-1 and TRBJ2-1; 7 bases match TRBD1. The trim removed 5 bases at V and 5 bases at J, leaving 9 bases unmatched. The CDR3 contains 15 residues. The germline V gene encodes CDR1 LGHDT and CDR2 YNNKEL (reference sequence). The CDR3 sequence: CASSEPGQQNNEQFF. The DNA for the CDR3 is TGTGCCAGCAGCGAGCCGGGACAGCAAAACAATGAGCAGTTCTTC.

Concerning this clonotype itself: A clone one base away is much larger, so this may be a read error. The V and J genes are TRBV2 and TRBJ1-5; D not resolved. This CDR3 has 14 residues. Germline V gene sequence: CDR1 SNHLY, CDR2 FYNNEI. The CDR3 spells CASSERGARQLQHF. As DNA, the CDR3 is TGTGCCAGCAGTGAAAGAGGAGCTCGCCAGCTCCAGCATTTT.

This clonotype was seen at least ten times. The chain is built from TRBV7-9 and TRBJ2-1; TRBD2 matches 9 bases. Looked up from germline, CDR1 is SEHNR and CDR2 is FQNEAQ (reference sequence). The V and J ends lost 5 bases and 5 bases, in that order; junction bases with no gene match: 7. The CDR3 is 15 residues long. Written as DNA, the CDR3 is TGTGCCAGCAGCCCGCCGGGACTAGCCAACAATGAGCAGTTCTTC. Its protein product is CASSPPGLANNEQFF.

This clonotype came up many times. V is TRBV7-9 and J is TRBJ1-5; possibly TRBD1 for D (6 bases). The V gene lost 5 bases and the J gene lost 7 bases, with 12 bases spanning the gap. Germline V CDR1 and CDR2: SEHNR, FQNEAQ (reference sequence). This CDR3 region has 13 residues. The CDR3 nucleotides read TGTGCCAGCAGCCTCGGGGGCGTCCAGCCCCAGCATTTT. The encoded protein is CASSLGGVQPQHF.

This chain joins TRBV29-1 and TRBJ1-1, with 9 bases aligning to TRBD1. With V trimmed by 7 bases and J by 1 base, 7 bases remained unmatched. The CDR3 is 14 residues long. Germline V CDR1 and CDR2: SQVTM, ANQGSEA. CDR3 in DNA: TGCAGCGCCACAGGGGGCAACGGGAACACTGAAGCTTTCTTT. Residues: CSATGGNGNTEAFF.

In its sample, this clonotype was seen many times. The V and J genes are TRBV20-1 and TRBJ2-3; possibly TRBD2 for D (5 bases). The CDR3 extends over 17 amino acids. CDR1 and CDR2 from the germline V gene are DFQATT and SNEGSKA (reference sequence). Trimming pared 0 bases from V and 3 bases from J, leaving 19 bases between. The CDR3 region has the DNA TGCAGTGCTAGAGATCCCCCCGCAGAGGGTGGGACAGATACGCAGTATTTT. Translating gives CSARDPPAEGGTDTQYF.

This clonotype was recorded many times. The chain's CDR3 is CASSLAGSADEQFF. As DNA, the CDR3 is TGTGCCAGCAGCTTAGCTGGCAGTGCGGATGAGCAGTTCTTC. The genes are TRBV7-2 and TRBJ2-1, with no clear D. Germline lookup yields CDR1 SGHTA and CDR2 FQGNSA. The CDR3 is 14 amino acids. With 0 bases removed from V and 8 bases from J, the gap between germline ends came to 11 bases.

V is TRBV6-2 or TRBV6-3 and J is TRBJ1-5; TRBD1 is a possible D gene (5 bases). The V and J ends lost 2 bases and 9 bases respectively, with 20 bases between them. Germline lookup yields CDR1 MNHEY and CDR2 SVGEGT. The CDR3 has 16 amino acids. CDR3: CASSYSPGRAGGPQHF. CDR3 nucleotides: TGTGCCAGCAGTTACAGCCCTGGACGGGCCGGGGGGCCCCAGCATTTT.

This clonotype was counted ten times or more. CDR3 nucleotides: TGTGCCAGCAGTCTTTGGAGGGACAGGGTCACTGAAGCTTTCTTT. Translated, it gives CASSLWRDRVTEAFF. The chain recombines TRBV12-3 or TRBV12-4 with TRBJ1-1; 9 bases match TRBD1. The J segment lost 4 bases and the V segment lost 5 bases, leaving 8 bases of the junction unmatched. The CDR3 has 15 residues.

This clonotype was observed at least ten times. The chain links TRBV6-2 or TRBV6-3 to TRBJ1-1; possible D gene TRBD1, 6 bases. CDR1 MNHEY and CDR2 SVGEGT come from the germline V gene. The CDR3 covers 14 residues. Deletions cut 4 bases from V and 5 bases from J, with 14 bases between. Here the CDR3 reads CASSWDEGETEAFF. The CDR3 nucleotides read TGTGCCAGCAGTTGGGACGAGGGGGAAACTGAAGCTTTCTTT.

This clonotype was seen ten or more times. The chain employs TRBV11-3 and TRBJ2-7; the match to TRBD1 covers 7 bases. Germline CDR1 reads SGHNT; CDR2 reads YENEEA. The CDR3 runs 14 residues. Trimming at V came to 5 bases and at J to 5 bases, leaving 9 bases not matched to a gene. In nucleotides, the CDR3 is TGTGCCAGCAGCAAGGACAGGCTCTACCACGAGCAGTACGTC. This sequence encodes CASSKDRLYHEQYV.

This clonotype was seen more than once but under ten times. V and J are TRBV2 and TRBJ2-7; D is ambiguous. Per the germline V gene, CDR1 is SNHLY and CDR2 is FYNNEI. Trimming shortened V by 4 bases and J by 1 base, and 5 bases separated the two germline ends. The CDR3 runs to 12 residues. The CDR3 sequence is CASSVLSYEQYV. For the CDR3, the DNA is TGTGCCAGCAGTGTGCTTTCCTACGAGCAGTACGTC.

The chain couples TRBV29-1 to TRBJ1-5; D not certain. The germline CDR1 and CDR2 sequences are SQVTM and ANQGSEA. The germline V and J ends were trimmed by 2 bases and 2 bases, with 7 bases remaining between them. The CDR3 length is 13 residues. The CDR3 reads CSVEYTRNQPQHF. In DNA, the CDR3 is TGCAGCGTTGAATACACCCGCAATCAGCCCCAGCATTTT.

This clonotype was counted at least ten times. This sequence joins TRBV6-6 and TRBJ1-2; 9 bases are shared with TRBD1. Per germline, CDR1 MNHNY and CDR2 SVGAGI (reference sequence). Trimming at V came to 2 bases and at J to 3 bases, leaving 1 base not matched to a gene. The CDR3 is made up of 14 amino acids. The CDR3: CASSYDRGYYGYTF. The CDR3 bases are TGTGCCAGCAGTTACGACAGGGGGTACTATGGCTACACCTTC.

This clonotype occurred a few times. The V call is TRBV28, the J call TRBJ2-7; 8 bases line up with TRBD1. The trim removed 2 bases at V and 2 bases at J, leaving 5 bases unmatched. Germline CDR1 is MDHEN and CDR2 is SYDVKM. The CDR3 is 15 residues long. The CDR3 region is CASSLRTGTPYEQYV. DNA for the CDR3: TGTGCCAGCAGTTTAAGGACAGGGACCCCCTACGAGCAGTACGTC.

This clonotype was counted ten times or more. The V and J genes are TRBV11-3 and TRBJ2-1; 9 nucleotides align to TRBD1. Germline values: CDR1 SGHNT, CDR2 YENEEA. This CDR3 has 15 amino acids. After removal of 1 base from V and 7 bases from J, the junction contained 5 bases not matched to a gene. The CDR3: CASSLAGQGSNEQFF. The CDR3 bases are TGTGCCAGCAGCTTAGCGGGACAGGGTTCGAATGAGCAGTTCTTC.

At least ten counts were recorded for this clonotype. The chain employs TRBV20-1 and TRBJ1-1; possibly TRBD1 for D (5 bases). Trimming removed 4 bases at V and 3 bases at J, with 12 bases between. This CDR3 is built from 13 residues. Germline loops: CDR1 DFQATT, CDR2 SNEGSKA (reference sequence). The CDR3 region is CSANPGGYTEAFF. CDR3 DNA: TGCAGTGCTAACCCCGGGGGGTACACTGAAGCTTTCTTT.

Here the CDR3 reads CASSDSGGTLYNEQFF. As DNA, the CDR3 is TGTGCCAGCAGTGACTCTGGCGGCACACTGTACAATGAGCAGTTCTTC. The gene calls are TRBV6-4 and TRBJ2-1; no clear D gene. From germline, CDR1 is MRHNA and CDR2 SNTAGT. This CDR3 comprises 16 residues. V lost 0 bases, J lost 4 bases, and 13 bases lay in between.

This clonotype was counted at least ten times. The chain carries TRBV5-1 and TRBJ2-1, with D perhaps matching TRBD1 (6 bases). Deletions cut 4 bases from V and 2 bases from J, with 16 bases between. The CDR3 contains 16 residues. Per the germline V gene, CDR1 is SGHRS and CDR2 is YFSETQ. CDR3 residues: CASSLGQSSAYNEQFF. CDR3 nucleotides: TGCGCCAGCAGCCTCGGACAGAGTAGCGCCTACAATGAGCAGTTCTTC.

This clonotype was detected ten times or more. The V and J genes are TRBV10-3 and TRBJ1-5; D remains unclear. V was shortened by 7 bases and J by 10 bases, with 14 bases between the two germline ends. The CDR3 loop spans 12 amino acids. Looked up from germline, CDR1 is ENHRY and CDR2 is SYGVKD. The DNA of the CDR3 is TGTGCCATCACGGACGGTGAAGGTCCCCAGCATTTT. Its translation: CAITDGEGPQHF.

This chain's CDR3 is CSARKTGAFGYTF. Written as DNA, the CDR3 is TGCAGTGCAAGGAAGACAGGGGCCTTCGGCTACACCTTC. V gene TRBV20-1 combines with J gene TRBJ1-2, with 8 bases aligning to TRBD1. The CDR3 length is 13 residues. Germline V gene lookup returns CDR1 DFQATT and CDR2 SNEGSKA (reference sequence). V lost 6 bases and J lost 8; bases outside the gene matches: 11.

This clonotype was detected many times. This rearrangement joins TRBV4-2 to TRBJ1-5; 8 bases line up with TRBD1. In germline, CDR1 is LGHNA, CDR2 YNFKEQ. CDR3 length: 19 amino acids. J gave up 5 bases and V 5 bases, and 20 bases lay outside the gene matches. The CDR3 DNA follows: TGTGCCAGCAGCAAGAAGTTGGCAGGGGGCGCGGAGTGGGATCAGCCCCAGCATTTT. It codes for CASSKKLAGGAEWDQPQHF.